Listed below are T cell receptor beta chains from one sample, sequenced in a study of blood T cell repertoires in COVID-19. Data came from immunoSEQ multiplex PCR; TCRdb stores just in-frame clones and leaves some out. The sample has fewer than 100,000 clones, 88% seen once. The sequencing sample was made of peripheral blood. These receptors all stem from a human donor in a cohort sampled during active COVID-19. CDR3s include the opening cysteine and the closing phenylalanine or tryptophan. D genes are given only for firm matches. Where a row states a size, it is once, few, many or the class of an expanded clone; other rows omit it.

j_call d_call v_call clone_size cdr3_length cdr3_aa cdr3_nt
TRBJ2-3 TRBD2 TRBV6-1 NA 17 CASSELGTSGGADTQYF TGTGCCAGCAGTGAATTGGGGACTAGCGGGGGGGCAGATACGCAGTATTTT
TRBJ2-5 NA TRBV28 once 14 CASSGNRVQETQYF TGTGCCAGCAGTGGAAACAGGGTCCAAGAGACCCAGTACTTC
TRBJ2-2 TRBD1 TRBV5-4 NA 15 CASSTGTGNTGELFF TGTGCCAGCAGCACCGGGACAGGGAACACCGGGGAGCTGTTTTTT
TRBJ2-7 NA TRBV19 NA 14 CATQYPGSSYEQYF TGTGCCACCCAATACCCCGGTAGCTCCTACGAGCAGTACTTC
TRBJ2-5 TRBD2 TRBV4-3 NA 14 CASSQDVAGGTQYF TGCGCCAGCAGCCAAGATGTCGCGGGAGGGACCCAGTACTTC
TRBJ2-1 NA TRBV24-1 NA 16 CATSEGGGLSYNEQFF TGTGCCACCAGTGAAGGGGGGGGGTTGTCCTACAATGAGCAGTTCTTC
TRBJ2-7 TRBD1 TRBV4-2 NA 16 CASSQTGQGATYEQYF TGTGCCAGCAGCCAAACTGGACAGGGGGCAACCTACGAGCAGTACTTC
TRBJ2-2 NA TRBV7-9 NA 16 CASSPEDSSYTGELFF TGTGCCAGCAGCCCCGAGGACAGTTCTTACACCGGGGAGCTGTTTTTT
TRBJ2-7 NA TRBV6-2/TRBV6-3 once 13 CASSPIAGGEQYF TGTGCCAGCAGCCCCATAGCCGGGGGCGAGCAGTACTTC
TRBJ2-1 TRBD2 TRBV7-3 NA 15 CASSPGLAGDNEQFF TGTGCCAGCAGCCCCGGACTAGCGGGAGATAATGAGCAGTTCTTC
TRBJ1-1 NA TRBV4-2 NA 15 CASSQVSGKNTEAFF TGTGCCAGCAGCCAAGTCTCAGGAAAGAACACTGAAGCTTTCTTT
TRBJ1-1 TRBD1 TRBV10-3 NA 15 CAISGTRQGGTEAFF TGTGCCATCAGTGGGACCAGACAGGGCGGTACTGAAGCTTTCTTT
TRBJ2-1 TRBD1 TRBV6-5 once 14 CASSADRGTAKQFF TGTGCCAGCAGCGCCGACAGGGGGACGGCGAAGCAGTTCTTC
TRBJ2-3 NA TRBV10-3 NA 14 CAISEDHGGDTQYF TGTGCCATCAGTGAAGATCATGGAGGGGATACGCAGTATTTT
TRBJ2-5 TRBD2 TRBV24-1 NA 15 CATSGSGLAGETQYF TGTGCCACCAGTGGGTCGGGACTAGCGGGAGAGACCCAGTACTTC
TRBJ2-7 TRBD2 TRBV6-2/TRBV6-3 once 14 CASSYRLAVYEQYF TGTGCCAGCAGTTATCGACTAGCGGTCTACGAGCAGTACTTC
TRBJ1-1 NA TRBV7-9 NA 15 CASSLAERASTEAFF TGTGCCAGCAGCTTAGCGGAGAGGGCGAGCACTGAAGCTTTCTTT
TRBJ2-5 NA TRBV5-8 NA 15 CASSYRVPGGETQYF TGTGCCAGCAGCTACAGGGTACCTGGAGGAGAGACCCAGTACTTC
TRBJ1-5 TRBD1 TRBV29-1 NA 13 CSVGGQSNQPQHF TGCAGCGTTGGGGGACAGTCCAATCAGCCCCAGCATTTT
TRBJ1-2 NA TRBV24-1 NA 16 CATSDPQRGTNYGYTF TGTGCCACCAGTGATCCCCAAAGGGGCACGAACTATGGCTACACCTTC
TRBJ2-1 NA TRBV10-3 NA 13 CAISEHSLGEQFF TGTGCCATCAGTGAACACTCCTTGGGCGAGCAGTTCTTC
TRBJ1-5 NA TRBV19 once 14 CASREQGTEQPQHF TGTGCCAGTAGGGAACAGGGCACGGAACAGCCCCAGCATTTT
TRBJ1-2 TRBD1 TRBV7-3 NA 14 CASSPRTGSGGYTF TGTGCCAGCAGCCCCCGGACAGGGTCGGGCGGCTACACCTTC
TRBJ2-1 TRBD1 TRBV24-1 once 15 CATSDSRQGWNEQFF TGTGCCACCAGTGACTCAAGACAGGGCTGGAATGAGCAGTTCTTC
TRBJ2-5 TRBD2 TRBV9 NA 16 CASSPGGGRSRETQYF TGTGCCAGCAGCCCCGGGGGCGGGAGGAGTCGAGAGACCCAGTACTTC
TRBJ2-7 NA TRBV2 NA 12 CASGRTVYEQYF TGTGCCAGCGGTCGGACAGTTTACGAGCAGTACTTC
TRBJ2-1 NA TRBV19 NA 11 CASSMGYEQFF TGTGCCAGTAGTATGGGCTATGAGCAGTTCTTC
TRBJ1-2 NA TRBV18 NA 13 CASSPSSLDGYTF TGTGCCAGCTCACCCTCCTCACTGGATGGCTACACCTTC
TRBJ2-5 NA TRBV19 NA 13 CASRRSGGETQYF TGTGCCAGTAGACGCTCAGGTGGGGAGACCCAGTACTTC
TRBJ2-1 TRBD1 TRBV7-2 few 15 CASSWGQGSYNEQFF TGTGCCAGCAGCTGGGGACAGGGGTCCTACAATGAGCAGTTCTTC
TRBJ1-2 NA TRBV14 NA 14 CASSHLQGYYGYTF TGTGCCAGCAGCCACCTTCAGGGTTACTATGGCTACACCTTC
TRBJ1-5 TRBD1 TRBV24-1 NA 15 CATSPSDRGNQPQHF TGTGCCACCTCCCCTTCCGACAGGGGAAATCAGCCCCAGCATTTT
TRBJ2-1 NA TRBV9 NA 14 CASSKQGTGNEQFF TGTGCCAGCAGCAAGCAGGGGACGGGCAATGAGCAGTTCTTC
TRBJ2-5 TRBD1 TRBV27 NA 16 CASSPGTGGNQETQYF TGTGCCAGCAGCCCCGGGACAGGGGGAAACCAAGAGACCCAGTACTTC
TRBJ2-5 NA TRBV2 NA 12 CASSELQETQYF TGTGCCAGCAGCGAACTTCAAGAGACCCAGTACTTC
TRBJ2-5 NA TRBV3-1/TRBV3-2 once 12 CASSQALETQYF TGTGCCAGCAGCCAAGCTTTAGAGACCCAGTACTTC
TRBJ2-5 TRBD2 TRBV19 NA 14 CASSRTSGQETQYF TGTGCCAGTAGTCGGACTAGCGGGCAAGAGACCCAGTACTTC
TRBJ2-7 NA TRBV11-2 few 15 CASSPSSGGTYEQYF TGTGCCAGCAGCCCCAGTTCTGGGGGGACCTACGAGCAGTACTTC
TRBJ2-1 NA TRBV18 once 12 CASSRPKNEQFF TGTGCCAGCTCACGGCCGAAAAATGAGCAGTTCTTC
TRBJ1-1 NA TRBV11-3 NA 14 CASSLRGGDTEAFF TGTGCCAGCAGCCTCCGGGGGGGGGACACTGAAGCTTTCTTT
TRBJ1-4 TRBD1 TRBV9 NA 14 CASSAGGTGKKLFF TGTGCCAGCAGCGCAGGGGGGACAGGGAAAAAACTGTTTTTT
TRBJ2-1 TRBD2 TRBV7-2 NA 16 CASSPAGTISNNEQFF TGTGCCAGCAGTCCAGCCGGGACTATCAGCAACAATGAGCAGTTCTTC
TRBJ2-3 NA TRBV6-2/TRBV6-3 NA 13 CASSYRRTDTQYF TGTGCCAGCAGTTACCGGAGGACAGATACGCAGTATTTT